These T cell receptor beta chains were read from a single sample in a study of T cell repertoires in cytomegalovirus infection. TCRdb redid the calling of the reads with MiXCR, one entry per CDR3 protein. The table lists approximately 700,000 distinct CDR3 sequences, approximately 40% of them singletons. The specimen sequenced was PBMCs. These receptors were collected from a human donor in good health (CMV status not recorded). Some clones in this sample may be carry-over from other donors' samples. Both conserved end residues are part of each CDR3. Fields, in order: D gene, clone size, J gene, V gene, CDR3 protein, CDR3 DNA. D genes are given only for firm matches. Clone sizes are given selectively: once, few, many, or a class where the clone is expanded.

d_call: TRBD2
clone_size: NA
j_call: TRBJ2-1
v_call: TRBV5-6
cdr3_aa: CASSLTRLAGGLNEQFF
cdr3_nt: TGTGCCAGCAGCTTGACCCGACTAGCGGGAGGTCTTAATGAGCAGTTCTTC

d_call: NA
clone_size: many
j_call: TRBJ2-7
v_call: TRBV12-3/TRBV12-4
cdr3_aa: CASSLRRSYEQYF
cdr3_nt: TGTGCCAGCAGTTTGAGGCGGTCCTACGAGCAGTACTTC

d_call: NA
clone_size: NA
j_call: TRBJ1-1
v_call: TRBV7-8
cdr3_aa: CASRLTVPTEAFF
cdr3_nt: TGTGCCAGCAGGTTAACGGTTCCCACTGAAGCTTTCTTT

d_call: NA
clone_size: NA
j_call: TRBJ1-2
v_call: TRBV5-6
cdr3_aa: CASIQENPRYGYTF
cdr3_nt: TGTGCCAGCATCCAGGAGAATCCCCGCTATGGCTACACCTTC

d_call: NA
clone_size: NA
j_call: TRBJ2-4
v_call: TRBV28
cdr3_aa: CASSPTDSIRNIQYF
cdr3_nt: TGTGCCAGCAGTCCAACCGACAGTATTAGAAACATTCAGTACTTC

d_call: NA
clone_size: many
j_call: TRBJ2-7
v_call: TRBV7-2
cdr3_aa: CASGGSGLLVEQYF
cdr3_nt: TGTGCCAGCGGGGGGAGCGGCCTACTAGTAGAGCAGTACTTC

d_call: NA
clone_size: many
j_call: TRBJ2-2
v_call: TRBV7-2
cdr3_aa: CASRRARGPTNTGELFF
cdr3_nt: TGTGCCAGCCGCAGGGCCAGGGGCCCGACGAACACCGGGGAGCTGTTTTTT

d_call: NA
clone_size: few
j_call: TRBJ2-3
v_call: TRBV20-1
cdr3_aa: CSAERTDTQYF
cdr3_nt: TGCAGTGCGGAGAGGACAGATACGCAGTATTTT

d_call: TRBD1
clone_size: NA
j_call: TRBJ2-7
v_call: TRBV4-1
cdr3_aa: CASSQASGTGGYYEQYF
cdr3_nt: TGCGCCAGCAGCCAAGCTTCCGGGACAGGGGGATACTACGAGCAGTACTTC

d_call: NA
clone_size: NA
j_call: TRBJ2-3
v_call: TRBV6-8
cdr3_aa: CASRRLASASTYTQYF
cdr3_nt: TGTGCCAGCAGACGACTGGCTAGCGCTAGCACATATACGCAGTATTTT

d_call: NA
clone_size: once
j_call: TRBJ2-3
v_call: TRBV10-3
cdr3_aa: CAISEPEASTDTQYF
cdr3_nt: TGTGCCATCAGTGAGCCGGAGGCTAGCACAGATACGCAGTATTTT

d_call: NA
clone_size: NA
j_call: TRBJ2-6
v_call: TRBV6-1
cdr3_aa: CASSEGSSGANVLTF
cdr3_nt: TGTGCCAGCAGTGAAGGGAGCTCTGGGGCCAACGTCCTGACTTTC

d_call: NA
clone_size: NA
j_call: TRBJ2-3
v_call: TRBV7-6
cdr3_aa: CASSQKTGWDTDTQYF
cdr3_nt: TGTGCCAGCAGCCAGAAGACAGGTTGGGACACAGATACGCAGTATTTT

d_call: NA
clone_size: few
j_call: TRBJ1-5
v_call: TRBV6-1
cdr3_aa: CASSPSTVKGQPQHF
cdr3_nt: TGTGCCAGCAGTCCTTCGACGGTCAAGGGGCAGCCCCAGCATTTT

d_call: NA
clone_size: NA
j_call: TRBJ1-2
v_call: TRBV15
cdr3_aa: CASSSYDSSSGYTF
cdr3_nt: TGTGCCAGCAGCAGTTACGACTCAAGCTCTGGCTACACCTTC

d_call: NA
clone_size: NA
j_call: TRBJ2-7
v_call: TRBV19
cdr3_aa: CASSIAGDSYEQYF
cdr3_nt: TGTGCCAGTAGTATAGCAGGCGACTCCTACGAGCAGTACTTC

d_call: TRBD2
clone_size: NA
j_call: TRBJ2-3
v_call: TRBV20-1
cdr3_aa: CSAPGAGPSTDTQYF
cdr3_nt: TGCAGTGCCCCGGGAGCGGGGCCTAGCACAGATACGCAGTATTTT

d_call: TRBD1
clone_size: NA
j_call: TRBJ1-1
v_call: TRBV7-9
cdr3_aa: CASSFNRDRGTEAFF
cdr3_nt: TGTGCCAGCAGCTTCAACCGGGACAGGGGCACTGAAGCTTTCTTT

d_call: NA
clone_size: NA
j_call: TRBJ1-2
v_call: TRBV7-2
cdr3_aa: CASSPGTTRNYGYTF
cdr3_nt: TGTGCCAGCAGCCCTGGCACGACCCGGAACTATGGCTACACCTTC

d_call: NA
clone_size: NA
j_call: TRBJ2-4
v_call: TRBV7-2
cdr3_aa: CASSLEGLSVTLLAKNIQYF
cdr3_nt: TGTGCCAGCAGCTTAGAGGGGTTGAGTGTGACTCTTTTAGCCAAAAACATTCAGTACTTC

d_call: NA
clone_size: NA
j_call: TRBJ1-5
v_call: TRBV19
cdr3_aa: CASKGSSTELQPQHF
cdr3_nt: TGTGCCAGTAAGGGAAGCAGCACTGAACTTCAGCCCCAGCATTTT

d_call: NA
clone_size: NA
j_call: TRBJ1-1
v_call: TRBV2
cdr3_aa: CASRDSGTEAFF
cdr3_nt: TGTGCCAGCAGGGACTCGGGCACTGAAGCTTTCTTT

d_call: TRBD2
clone_size: few
j_call: TRBJ2-1
v_call: TRBV24-1
cdr3_aa: CATSGGGYNEQFF
cdr3_nt: TGTGCCACCAGTGGGGGAGGGTACAATGAGCAGTTCTTC

d_call: NA
clone_size: NA
j_call: TRBJ1-2
v_call: TRBV6-1
cdr3_aa: CASSYSTGDYGYTF
cdr3_nt: TGTGCCAGCAGTTATTCTACTGGAGACTATGGCTACACCTTC

d_call: NA
clone_size: NA
j_call: TRBJ2-1
v_call: TRBV27
cdr3_aa: CASSDGGEQFF
cdr3_nt: TGTGCCAGTAGTGACGGGGGTGAGCAGTTCTTC

d_call: TRBD2
clone_size: many
j_call: TRBJ2-2
v_call: TRBV7-6
cdr3_aa: CASSSPSGANTGELFF
cdr3_nt: TGTGCCAGCAGCTCCCCGAGCGGGGCGAACACCGGGGAGCTGTTTTTT

d_call: TRBD2
clone_size: many
j_call: TRBJ2-2
v_call: TRBV7-6
cdr3_aa: CASSLEASGAGELFF
cdr3_nt: TGTGCCAGCAGCTTAGAGGCTAGCGGGGCCGGGGAGCTGTTTTTT

d_call: NA
clone_size: NA
j_call: TRBJ1-1
v_call: TRBV28
cdr3_aa: CASSLPGEAFF
cdr3_nt: TGTGCCAGCAGTTTACCGGGTGAAGCTTTCTTT

d_call: NA
clone_size: NA
j_call: TRBJ2-5
v_call: TRBV5-4
cdr3_aa: CASTSTGGAGETQYF
cdr3_nt: TGTGCCAGCACCTCCACTGGAGGGGCCGGCGAGACCCAGTACTTC

d_call: TRBD1
clone_size: NA
j_call: TRBJ2-3
v_call: TRBV7-4
cdr3_aa: CASSLSGTGLPSSTDTQYF
cdr3_nt: TGTGCCAGCAGTTTGAGCGGGACAGGGTTACCCTCTAGCACAGATACGCAGTATTTT

d_call: NA
clone_size: many
j_call: TRBJ2-3
v_call: TRBV7-9
cdr3_aa: CASSSSVGTQYF
cdr3_nt: TGTGCCAGCAGCTCTAGCGTGGGGACGCAGTATTTT

d_call: NA
clone_size: few
j_call: TRBJ1-4
v_call: TRBV28
cdr3_aa: CASTLGGFKEKLFF
cdr3_nt: TGTGCCAGCACGTTAGGGGGGTTTAAGGAAAAACTGTTTTTT

d_call: NA
clone_size: few
j_call: TRBJ2-7
v_call: TRBV28
cdr3_aa: CASSLLRGVYEQYF
cdr3_nt: TGTGCCAGCAGTTTATTAAGGGGGGTCTACGAGCAGTACTTC

d_call: NA
clone_size: few
j_call: TRBJ2-7
v_call: TRBV6-5
cdr3_aa: CASSYRNPSYEQYF
cdr3_nt: TGTGCCAGCAGTTACCGGAACCCCTCCTACGAGCAGTACTTC

d_call: NA
clone_size: NA
j_call: TRBJ2-7
v_call: TRBV5-1
cdr3_aa: CASSEPGHPTYEQYF
cdr3_nt: TGCGCCAGCAGCGAGCCGGGACACCCGACCTACGAGCAGTACTTC

d_call: TRBD1
clone_size: many
j_call: TRBJ1-5
v_call: TRBV7-8
cdr3_aa: CASSMGTGSILWPQHF
cdr3_nt: TGTGCCAGCAGCATGGGGACAGGATCGATTCTCTGGCCCCAGCATTTT

d_call: NA
clone_size: NA
j_call: TRBJ2-7
v_call: TRBV5-1
cdr3_aa: CASSLEAGDTYEQYF
cdr3_nt: TGCGCCAGCAGCTTGGAGGCAGGGGACACCTACGAGCAGTACTTC

d_call: TRBD1
clone_size: NA
j_call: TRBJ2-7
v_call: TRBV29-1
cdr3_aa: CSGMGQGGYEQYF
cdr3_nt: TGCAGCGGAATGGGACAGGGGGGTTACGAGCAGTACTTC

d_call: NA
clone_size: NA
j_call: TRBJ1-1
v_call: TRBV15
cdr3_aa: CATSRGGYAEAFF
cdr3_nt: TGTGCCACCAGCAGAGGGGGGTACGCTGAAGCTTTCTTT

d_call: NA
clone_size: NA
j_call: TRBJ2-6
v_call: TRBV28
cdr3_aa: CASLRAAGANVLTF
cdr3_nt: TGTGCCAGTTTAAGGGCTGCTGGGGCCAACGTCCTGACTTTC

d_call: TRBD2
clone_size: NA
j_call: TRBJ2-1
v_call: TRBV7-3
cdr3_aa: CASSLKAGGYNEQFF
cdr3_nt: TGTGCCAGCAGCTTAAAGGCGGGGGGATACAATGAGCAGTTCTTC

d_call: NA
clone_size: few
j_call: TRBJ1-1
v_call: TRBV4-1
cdr3_aa: CASSQDSAGPFTEAFF
cdr3_nt: TGCGCCAGCAGCCAAGATTCGGCAGGGCCTTTCACTGAAGCTTTCTTT

d_call: TRBD1
clone_size: few
j_call: TRBJ1-4
v_call: TRBV10-3
cdr3_aa: CAISLGQGFEKLFF
cdr3_nt: TGTGCCATCAGTTTGGGACAGGGTTTTGAAAAACTGTTTTTT

d_call: TRBD1
clone_size: NA
j_call: TRBJ1-5
v_call: TRBV4-1
cdr3_aa: CASSQATGGGQPQHF
cdr3_nt: TGCGCCAGCAGCCAAGCAACAGGGGGCGGTCAGCCCCAGCATTTT

d_call: NA
clone_size: many
j_call: TRBJ1-4
v_call: TRBV28
cdr3_aa: CASSLQGYEKLFF
cdr3_nt: TGTGCCAGCAGCTTACAGGGATATGAAAAACTGTTTTTT

d_call: TRBD1
clone_size: many
j_call: TRBJ1-4
v_call: TRBV7-6
cdr3_aa: CASSPGRGRGYEKLFF
cdr3_nt: TGTGCCAGCAGCCCCGGAAGGGGGCGAGGGTATGAAAAACTGTTTTTT

d_call: NA
clone_size: NA
j_call: TRBJ2-1
v_call: TRBV4-1
cdr3_aa: CASSQAVTYNEQFF
cdr3_nt: TGCGCCAGCAGCCAAGCGGTCACTTACAATGAGCAGTTCTTC

d_call: TRBD1
clone_size: NA
j_call: TRBJ2-1
v_call: TRBV7-9
cdr3_aa: CASSLSQGVHNEQFF
cdr3_nt: TGTGCCAGCAGCTTATCCCAGGGGGTCCACAATGAGCAGTTCTTC